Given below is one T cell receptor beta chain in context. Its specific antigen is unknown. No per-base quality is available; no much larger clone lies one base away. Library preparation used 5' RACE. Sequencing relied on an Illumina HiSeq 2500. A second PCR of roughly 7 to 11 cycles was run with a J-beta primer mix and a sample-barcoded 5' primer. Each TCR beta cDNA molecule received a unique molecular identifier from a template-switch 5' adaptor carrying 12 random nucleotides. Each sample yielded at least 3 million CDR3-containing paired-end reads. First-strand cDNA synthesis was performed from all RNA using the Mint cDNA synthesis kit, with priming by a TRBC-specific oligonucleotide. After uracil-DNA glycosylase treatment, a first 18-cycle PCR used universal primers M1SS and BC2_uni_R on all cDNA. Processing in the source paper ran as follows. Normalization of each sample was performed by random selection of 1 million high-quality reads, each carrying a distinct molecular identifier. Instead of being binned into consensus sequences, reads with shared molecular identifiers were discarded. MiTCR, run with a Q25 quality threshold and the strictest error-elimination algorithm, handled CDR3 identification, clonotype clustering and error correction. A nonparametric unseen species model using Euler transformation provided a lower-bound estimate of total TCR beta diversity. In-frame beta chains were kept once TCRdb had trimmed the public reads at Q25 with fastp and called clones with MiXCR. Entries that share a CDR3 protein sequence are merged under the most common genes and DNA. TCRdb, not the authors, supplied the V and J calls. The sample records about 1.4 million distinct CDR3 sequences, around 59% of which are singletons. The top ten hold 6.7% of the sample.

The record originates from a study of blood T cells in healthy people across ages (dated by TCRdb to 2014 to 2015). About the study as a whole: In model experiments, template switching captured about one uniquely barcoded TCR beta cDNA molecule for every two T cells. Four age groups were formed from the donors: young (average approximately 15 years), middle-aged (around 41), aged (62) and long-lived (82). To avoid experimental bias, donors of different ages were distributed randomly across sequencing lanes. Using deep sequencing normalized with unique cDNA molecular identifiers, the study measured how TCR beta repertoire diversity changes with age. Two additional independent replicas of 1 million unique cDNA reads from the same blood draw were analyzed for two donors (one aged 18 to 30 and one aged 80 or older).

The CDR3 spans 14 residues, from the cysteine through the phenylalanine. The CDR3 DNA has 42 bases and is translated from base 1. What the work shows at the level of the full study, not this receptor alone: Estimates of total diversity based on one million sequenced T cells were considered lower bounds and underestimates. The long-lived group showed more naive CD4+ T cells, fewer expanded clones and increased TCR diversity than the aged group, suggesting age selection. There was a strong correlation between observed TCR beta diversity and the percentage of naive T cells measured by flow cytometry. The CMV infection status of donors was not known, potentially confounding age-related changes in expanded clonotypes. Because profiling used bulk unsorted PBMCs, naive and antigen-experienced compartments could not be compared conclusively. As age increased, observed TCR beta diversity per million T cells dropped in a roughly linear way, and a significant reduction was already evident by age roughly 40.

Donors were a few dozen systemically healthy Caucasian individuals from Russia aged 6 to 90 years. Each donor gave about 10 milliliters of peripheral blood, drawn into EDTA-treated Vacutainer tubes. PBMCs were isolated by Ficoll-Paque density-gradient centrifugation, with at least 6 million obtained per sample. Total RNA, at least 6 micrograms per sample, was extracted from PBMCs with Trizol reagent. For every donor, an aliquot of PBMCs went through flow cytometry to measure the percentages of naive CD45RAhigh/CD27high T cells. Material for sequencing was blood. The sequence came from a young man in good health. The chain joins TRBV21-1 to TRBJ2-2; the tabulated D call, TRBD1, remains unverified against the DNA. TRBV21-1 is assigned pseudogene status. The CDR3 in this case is CAIGTGATTGELFF. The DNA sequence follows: TGTGCCATCGGGACAGGGGCGACAACCGGGGAGCTGTTTTTT.